This TCR beta chain comes out of a study of T cells in Graves' hyperthyroidism and ophthalmopathy. In its sample, this clonotype was seen many times. The CDR3 loop spans 17 amino acids. After removal of 6 bases from V and 5 bases from J, the junction contained 15 bases not matched to a gene. The germline V gene encodes CDR1 SGHAT and CDR2 FQNNGV. It was RNA transcripts that yielded the amplified TCR beta CDR3 regions. First-round RT-PCR of the TCR CDR3 relied on the HTBI primer set. TCRdb processed the multiplex PCR reads anew with MiXCR; each CDR3 protein has one entry. The sample shows 200,000 to 250,000 distinct CDR3 sequences, approximately 16% of them seen only once. Among the patients, aged 18 to 65, hyperthyroidism was newly diagnosed and had lasted under 2 months.

This sequence joins TRBV11-2 and TRBJ1-4, with 7 nucleotides matching TRBD1. Sequencing used blood. The receptor's source is a middle-aged man with Graves' hyperthyroidism. The CDR3 DNA reads TGTGCCAGCAGACCCCGAACCCGGGACAGATTCAATGAAAAACTGTTTTTT. Protein: CASRPRTRDRFNEKLFF.